What follows are 18 T cell receptor beta chains derived from one specimen sequenced in a study of metastatic and nonmetastatic thyroid tumors. All patients were untreated before thyroid surgery. TCRdb re-analyzed the PCR reads using MiXCR. Among more than 9,500 clones listed, approximately 30% were seen once. Sequences were obtained from tumor tissue. The receptors stem from a male donor with papillary thyroid cancer or a benign thyroid nodule (not recorded which). Some clones in this sample may be carry-over from other donors' samples.

The genes are TRBV19 and TRBJ2-1, with D perhaps TRBD1 or TRBD2 (5 bases each). The V gene lost 6 bases and the J gene lost 4 bases, with 13 bases spanning the gap. The CDR3 length is 14 residues. Germline V gene sequence: CDR1 LNHDA, CDR2 SQIVND (reference sequence). This CDR3 is CASSAGSGYNEQFF. The CDR3 nucleotides are TGTGCCAGTAGCGCAGGGTCGGGGTACAATGAGCAGTTCTTC. Full variable domain (missing parts from reference TRBV19 and TRBJ2-1): DGGITQSPKYLFRKEGQNVTLSCEQNLNHDAMYWYRQDPGQGLRLIYYSQIVNDFQKGDIAEGYSVSREKKESFPLTVTSAQKNPTAFYLCASSAGSGYNEQFFGPGTRLTVL.

For this clone: The junction departs from germline at one end; a sequencing error may be responsible. The CDR3 DNA follows: TGCAGTGCTAGTTCTGGGGTCCCCTATAATGAGCAGCTCTTC. Protein: CSASSGVPYNEQLF. The chain has TRBV20-1 and TRBJ2-1; unclear D gene. CDR1 is DFQATT and CDR2 is SNEGSKA in the germline V gene (reference sequence). The CDR3 is made up of 14 amino acids.

The chain uses TRBV18 and TRBJ2-2; D is undetermined. With 0 bases removed from V and 3 bases from J, the gap between germline ends came to 5 bases. CDR1 and CDR2 (germline): KGHSH, LQKENI. This CDR3 is 14 amino acids long. CDR3 in amino acids: CASSPPADTGELFF. The CDR3 region has the DNA TGTGCCAGCTCACCACCGGCGGACACCGGGGAGCTGTTTTTT.

On this clone itself: This CDR3 is also generated by other DNA sequences in the sample. The rearrangement joins TRBV6-2 or TRBV6-3 to TRBJ2-3; TRBD2 is a possible D gene (7 bases). This CDR3 has 15 amino acids. Looked up from germline, CDR1 is MNHEY and CDR2 is SVGEGT. Deletions cut 7 bases from V and 3 bases from J, with 17 bases between. This chain's CDR3 is CASTTTGGLTDTQYF. CDR3 bases: TGTGCCAGCACCACTACGGGGGGCCTAACAGATACGCAGTATTTT.

This chain connects TRBV30 to TRBJ1-1; D ambiguous. V was shortened by 0 bases and J by 11 bases, with 10 bases between the two germline ends. CDR1 is GTSNPN and CDR2 is SVGIG in the germline V gene (reference sequence). The CDR3 runs to 11 residues. The CDR3 reads CAWSVKLSAFF. The CDR3 DNA is TGTGCCTGGAGTGTAAAGCTTTCCGCTTTCTTT.

By share, this clone counts as medium-sized (0.01 to 0.1%). This chain uses TRBV4-1 with TRBJ2-5; 9 bases fit TRBD1. The CDR3 spans 15 residues. CDR1 and CDR2 (germline): MGHRA, YSYEKL. Losses at the gene ends were 1 base for V and 5 bases for J; bases not matched to a gene: 5. CDR3 in DNA: TGCGCCAGCAGCCAAGCCGGGACAGGGTGGGAGACCCAGTACTTC. It is translated as CASSQAGTGWETQYF.

This chain joins TRBV6-6 and TRBJ1-6; D uncertain. Trimming shortened V by 0 bases and J by 5 bases, and 8 bases separated the two germline ends. Per the germline V gene, CDR1 is MNHNY and CDR2 is SVGAGI (reference sequence). The CDR3 contains 15 residues. The CDR3 DNA reads as TGTGCCAGCAGTTACTCGACATGTGATAATTCACCCCTCCACTTT. Amino acids: CASSYSTCDNSPLHF.

The genes are TRBV19 and TRBJ2-5, with D unresolved. V was pared by 1 base and J by 10 bases, with 16 bases between. Germline CDR1 is LNHDA and CDR2 is SQIVND (reference sequence). CDR3 length: 14 amino acids. This CDR3 reads CASSIGATVGFQYF. The CDR3 region has the DNA TGTGCCAGTAGTATAGGAGCGACTGTAGGTTTCCAGTACTTC.

This clone was seen at least ten times. The CDR3 spells CAISGTSGRGTDTQYF. The CDR3 DNA follows: TGTGCCATCAGTGGGACTAGCGGGAGGGGCACAGATACGCAGTATTTT. V usage is TRBV10-3 and J usage is TRBJ2-3; 15 nucleotides agree with TRBD2. Germline lookup yields CDR1 ENHRY and CDR2 SYGVKD. The CDR3 totals 16 residues. V lost 4 bases and J lost 1; bases outside the gene matches: 0.

This clone qualifies as medium-sized (0.01 to 0.1%). V and J are TRBV12-3 or TRBV12-4 and TRBJ2-2; 9 nucleotides line up with TRBD1. V shed 6 bases and J 4 bases; nucleotides not matched to a gene: 3. The CDR3 loop spans 14 amino acids. In DNA form, the CDR3 reads TGTGCCAGCAGAGGGGACAGGGTCACCGGGGAGCTGTTTTTT. Protein: CASRGDRVTGELFF.

With respect to this clone: Being one base from a much bigger clone, this may be a read error. The J gene is TRBJ2-1, the V gene TRBV7-3; TRBD2 is a possible D gene (6 bases). CDR1 is SGHTA and CDR2 is FQGTGA in the germline V gene. This CDR3 is 14 amino acids long. The V and J ends lost 2 bases and 10 bases respectively, with 15 bases between them. CDR3 residues: CASSLGTGVGEQFF. The CDR3, as DNA: TGTGCCAGCAGCTTAGGGACGGGAGTGGGGGAGCAGTTCTTC.

In this sample, this clone is medium-sized. V gene TRBV6-1 combines with J gene TRBJ2-7, with a tentative D call TRBD1 (6 bases). V gave up 6 bases and J gave up 0 bases, with 15 bases separating them. CDR1 is MNHNS and CDR2 is SASEGT in the germline V gene. This CDR3 is 15 amino acids long. The CDR3 here is CASRETGTNSYEQYF. The CDR3 bases are TGTGCCAGCAGGGAGACCGGGACAAACTCCTACGAGCAGTACTTC.

This clone was seen a few times. This chain connects TRBV2 to TRBJ2-1; D might be TRBD2 (6 bases). V lost 7 bases and J 4 bases, leaving 14 bases between the germline ends. CDR3 length: 14 amino acids. Per the germline V gene, CDR1 is SNHLY and CDR2 is FYNNEI. CDR3 amino acids: CASTEGAEYNEQFF. CDR3 DNA sequence: TGTGCCAGCACGGAGGGAGCAGAATACAATGAGCAGTTCTTC.

As regards this clone: At one boundary the junction diverges from the germline segment, which might be a read error. The chain combines TRBV6-4 with TRBJ2-6; D gene ambiguous. This CDR3 is 15 amino acids long. Germline CDR1 and CDR2: MRHNA and SNTAGT. The CDR3 DNA is TGTGCCAGCAGTGACTTAAGCTCTGGGGTCAACGTCCTGACTTTC. Translating gives CASSDLSSGVNVLTF.

This clone was counted between two and nine times. The J gene is TRBJ2-7, the V gene TRBV27; a weak D match, TRBD2 (5 bases). Looked up from germline, CDR1 is MNHEY and CDR2 is SMNVEV (reference sequence). The CDR3 covers 14 residues. The DNA for the CDR3 is TGTGCCAGCAGTTCCGGGTGCAGACGAGCGGAGCAGTACGTT. Its translation: CASSSGCRRAEQYV.

The chain combines TRBV28 with TRBJ2-7, with D hard to call. The germline V and J ends were trimmed by 7 bases and 3 bases, with 10 bases remaining between them. The CDR3 is 12 residues long. Germline values: CDR1 MDHEN, CDR2 SYDVKM. The CDR3 sequence: CASISDGYEQYF. The CDR3 DNA follows: TGTGCCAGCATTTCGGACGGCTACGAGCAGTACTTC.

The chain combines TRBV20-1 with TRBJ2-7; unclear D gene. CDR3 length: 14 residues. Trimming removed 3 bases from V and 2 bases from J, with 14 bases in between. Per the germline V gene, CDR1 is DFQATT and CDR2 is SNEGSKA (reference sequence). The CDR3, as DNA: TGCAGTGCTAGGATGAGTGGGGTACCCTACGAGCAGTACTTC. It translates to CSARMSGVPYEQYF.

This clone was observed at least ten times. V gene TRBV5-1 combines with J gene TRBJ2-5, with TRBD2 as a possible D gene (5 bases). Trimming removed 0 bases at V and 5 bases at J, with 8 bases between. This CDR3 is built from 13 residues. CDR1 is SGHRS and CDR2 is YFSETQ in the germline V gene. The CDR3 sequence is CASSLGGPETQYF. Written as DNA, the CDR3 is TGCGCCAGCAGCTTGGGCGGGCCGGAGACCCAGTACTTC.